This T cell receptor (beta chain) was captured by sequencing in a study of cytomegalovirus exposure and HLA in healthy donors. CDR1 is MNHEY and CDR2 is SVGAGI in the germline V gene. The CDR3 totals 12 residues. The V segment lost 4 bases and the J segment 10 bases; nucleotides outside the gene matches: 6. Researchers ran the PCR with 60 Vbeta and 13 Jbeta primers. Repertoires were generated with immunoSEQ multiplex PCR, while TCRdb's copy carries only in-frame clones and drops some. This sample carries 150,000 to 200,000 clones, with roughly 2% going to the ten biggest clones. Specimen: PBMCs. V and J are TRBV6-5 and TRBJ1-2; 7 positions match TRBD1. This clonotype originated in a man in his thirties or forties in good health and CMV-seronegative. This chain's CDR3 is CASSLTGELYTF. The CDR3 DNA follows: TGTGCCAGCAGTTTAACAGGGGAACTCTACACCTTC.